This T cell receptor beta chain was recovered during a study of CD8+ T cells in alopecia areata. The germline CDR1 and CDR2 sequences are SQVTM and ANQGSEA. The J segment lost 6 bases and the V segment lost 0 bases, leaving 5 bases of the junction unmatched. The CDR3 extends over 15 amino acids. Treatment specified: oral pan-JAK inhibitor, 5-10 mg twice daily. CD4+ and CD8+ T cells were sorted from PBMCs stained for CD3, CD4 and CD8. Sequencing templates came from extracted RNA that was reverse transcribed into cDNA. Measured with immunoSEQ multiplex PCR; TCRdb has only the in-frame clones, and not every one. The sample gives 40,000 to 50,000 clones, about three fifths of which show up once; over 20% is in the top ten.

The source of this sequence is a human donor with alopecia areata. The V call is TRBV29-1, the J call TRBJ1-2, with 12 positions matching TRBD1. The sample in question was CD8+ T cells sorted from blood, obtained at week 4, from a patient treated with tofacitinib. CDR3 coding DNA: TGCAGCGTTGAAGAGGGGACAGGGGGCGCAGATGGCTACACCTTC. This codes for CSVEEGTGGADGYTF.